The 2 T cell receptor beta chains given below trace back to one sample, sequenced in a study of cytomegalovirus exposure and HLA in healthy donors. 13 Jbeta primers and 60 Vbeta primers were used for the PCR. Sequencing used immunoSEQ multiplex PCR; TCRdb keeps in-frame clones, though not all of them. The data contain about 200,000 clones, 75% to 90% of them seen just once; the ten biggest clones take up more than 0.25%. Sequenced material: PBMCs. Receptor source: a woman in her twenties or thirties in good health and CMV-seronegative.

The count of this clone is one. The chain couples TRBV29-1 to TRBJ2-7, with a tentative D call TRBD1 (6 bases). CDR1 and CDR2 from the germline V gene are SQVTM and ANQGSEA. This CDR3 has 12 amino acids. The V end lost 6 bases, the J end lost 7 bases, and 16 bases lay between the germline ends. Here the CDR3 reads CSVETGAREQYF. CDR3 coding DNA: TGCAGCGTCGAGACAGGTGCCCGGGAGCAGTACTTC.

The chain combines TRBV2 with TRBJ2-7; D gene ambiguous. CDR1 is SNHLY, CDR2 FYNNEI, per germline. This CDR3 region has 10 residues. The ends were cut back, 8 bases at V and 3 bases at J, with 5 bases in the middle. CDR3 sequence reads: CASRVYEQYF. The CDR3 region has the DNA TGTGCCAGCCGGGTCTACGAGCAGTACTTC.